This is a list of T cell receptor beta chains from one sample in a study of OX40 agonist ivuxolimab in advanced cancers. Method: immunoSEQ multiplex PCR; TCRdb's copy keeps in-frame clones and lacks some. Of tens of thousands of clones listed, about nine tenths are singletons. The sequenced sample was CD4+ or CD8+ T cells sorted from blood, obtained in a trial of the OX40 agonist ivuxolimab. The receptors originated from an adult with an advanced solid tumor such as melanoma, head and neck, liver or kidney cancer. CDR3s include the opening cysteine and the closing phenylalanine or tryptophan. A D gene is named only where the DNA matches it firmly. Expanded clones get a size class; other rows say once, few or many, or leave the size out.

CDR3nt | CDR3aa | j_gene | abundance | d_gene | v_gene
TGTGCCAGCAGTTATAAAGCGGGGGGGCCCTGGGAGACCCAGTACTTC | CASSYKAGGPWETQYF | TRBJ2-5 | - | TRBD2 | TRBV6-5
TGTGCCAGCAGCTTGTTAAAAAATTCTGCGGACACCGGGGAGCTGTTTTTT | CASSLLKNSADTGELFF | TRBJ2-2 | - | - | TRBV5-4
TGTGCCAGCAGTGAAGATGGCAGGCGAGGGGATGGCTACACCTTC | CASSEDGRRGDGYTF | TRBJ1-2 | few | - | TRBV2
TGTGCCAGCAGCTTAGCGACGGCAGGGGTTTACAATGAGCAGTTCTTC | CASSLATAGVYNEQFF | TRBJ2-1 | - | - | TRBV7-8
TGTGCCAGCAGCTTGGTCCCTACTAGCGGGAGGGCCTACGAGCAGTACTTC | CASSLVPTSGRAYEQYF | TRBJ2-7 | - | TRBD2 | TRBV5-5
TGTGCCAGCAGCGGGGCGCGGGATAGTGGCTACACCTTC | CASSGARDSGYTF | TRBJ1-2 | few | - | TRBV13
TGTGCCAGCAGCTTAAAACAGGGAGGAGAAAAACTGTTTTTT | CASSLKQGGEKLFF | TRBJ1-4 | - | - | TRBV13
TGCAGTGCGGCACCTAGCGGGACGTATTTT | CSAAPSGTYF | TRBJ2-3 | few | TRBD2 | TRBV20-1
TGTGCCAGCTCACACCCCCCCCCTCTCGGTGAGCAGTTCTTC | CASSHPPPLGEQFF | TRBJ2-1 | - | - | TRBV18
TGTGCCATCAGGGACAGTAGCAATCAGCCCCAGCATTTT | CAIRDSSNQPQHF | TRBJ1-5 | few | TRBD1 | TRBV6-6
TGTGCCAGCTCAAACAGGGGGCCCCCGGGGACTGAAGCTTTCTTT | CASSNRGPPGTEAFF | TRBJ1-1 | few | TRBD1 | TRBV18